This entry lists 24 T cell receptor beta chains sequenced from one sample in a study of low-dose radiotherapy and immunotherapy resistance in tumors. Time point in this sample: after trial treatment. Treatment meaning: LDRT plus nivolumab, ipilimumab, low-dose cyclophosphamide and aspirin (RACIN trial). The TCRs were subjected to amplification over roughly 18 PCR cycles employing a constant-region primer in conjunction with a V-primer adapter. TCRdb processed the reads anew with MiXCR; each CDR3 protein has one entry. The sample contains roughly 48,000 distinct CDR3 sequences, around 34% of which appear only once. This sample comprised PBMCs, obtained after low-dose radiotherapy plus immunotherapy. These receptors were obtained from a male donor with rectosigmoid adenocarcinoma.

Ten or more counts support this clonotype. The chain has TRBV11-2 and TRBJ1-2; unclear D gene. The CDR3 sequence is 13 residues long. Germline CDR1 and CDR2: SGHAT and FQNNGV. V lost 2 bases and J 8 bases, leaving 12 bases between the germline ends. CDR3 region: CASSLNGVGGYTF. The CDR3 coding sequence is TGTGCCAGCAGCTTAAATGGGGTTGGAGGCTACACCTTC. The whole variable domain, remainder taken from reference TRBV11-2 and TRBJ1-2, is EAGVAQSPRYKIIEKRQSVAFWCNPISGHATLYWYQQILGQGPKLLIQFQNNGVVDDSQLPKDRFSAERLKGVDSTLKIQPAKLEDSAVYLCASSLNGVGGYTFGSGTRLTVV.

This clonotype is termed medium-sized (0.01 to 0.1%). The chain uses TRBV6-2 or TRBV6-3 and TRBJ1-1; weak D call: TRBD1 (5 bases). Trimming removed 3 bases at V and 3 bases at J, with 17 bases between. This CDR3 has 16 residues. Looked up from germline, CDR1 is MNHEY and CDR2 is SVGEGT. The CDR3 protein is CASSYHVRKGYTEAFF. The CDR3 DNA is TGTGCCAGCAGTTATCACGTACGGAAGGGGTACACTGAAGCTTTCTTT.

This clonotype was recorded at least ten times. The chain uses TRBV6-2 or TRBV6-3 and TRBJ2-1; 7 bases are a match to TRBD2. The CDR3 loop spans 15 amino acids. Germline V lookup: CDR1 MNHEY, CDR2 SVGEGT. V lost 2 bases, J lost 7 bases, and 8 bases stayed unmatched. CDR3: CASSYGRGLGNEQFF. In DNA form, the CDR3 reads TGTGCCAGCAGTTACGGGAGGGGCCTTGGTAATGAGCAGTTCTTC.

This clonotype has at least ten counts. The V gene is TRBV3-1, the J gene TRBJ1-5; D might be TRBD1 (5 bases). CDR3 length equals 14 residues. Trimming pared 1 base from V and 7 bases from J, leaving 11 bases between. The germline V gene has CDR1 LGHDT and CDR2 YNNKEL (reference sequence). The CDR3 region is CASSQARGGQPQHF. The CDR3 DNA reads TGTGCCAGCAGCCAAGCGCGTGGGGGACAGCCCCAGCATTTT.

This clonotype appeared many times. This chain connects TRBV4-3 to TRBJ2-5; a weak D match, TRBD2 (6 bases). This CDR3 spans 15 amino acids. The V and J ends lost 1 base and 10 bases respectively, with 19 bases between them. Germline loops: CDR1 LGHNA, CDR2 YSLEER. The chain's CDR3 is CASSQGRSGDFVQYF. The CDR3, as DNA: TGCGCCAGCAGCCAAGGCAGGTCGGGGGATTTTGTCCAGTACTTC.

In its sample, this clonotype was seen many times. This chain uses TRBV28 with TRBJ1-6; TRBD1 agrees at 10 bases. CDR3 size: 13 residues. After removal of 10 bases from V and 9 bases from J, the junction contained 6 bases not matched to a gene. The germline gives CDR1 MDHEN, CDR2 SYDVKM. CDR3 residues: CAIGQGVSSPLHF. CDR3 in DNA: TGTGCCATCGGACAGGGGGTTAGTTCACCCCTCCACTTT.

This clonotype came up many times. The CDR3 DNA is TGTGCCAGCAGCCCTAGGACAGGGGGAGAGACCCAGTACTTC. It is translated as CASSPRTGGETQYF. This sequence joins TRBV6-2 or TRBV6-3 and TRBJ2-5, with TRBD1 matching over 10 bases. The V and J ends lost 6 bases and 4 bases, in that order; junction bases with no gene match: 5. Germline V lookup: CDR1 MNHEY, CDR2 SVGEGT. This CDR3 spans 14 amino acids.

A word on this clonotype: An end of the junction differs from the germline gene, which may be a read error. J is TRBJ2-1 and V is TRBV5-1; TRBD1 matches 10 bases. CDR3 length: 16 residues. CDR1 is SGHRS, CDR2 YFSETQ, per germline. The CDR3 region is CASSRRTGGVYNEQFF. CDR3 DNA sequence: TGCGCCAGCAGCCGGCGGACAGGGGGGGTATACAATGAGCAGTTCTTT.

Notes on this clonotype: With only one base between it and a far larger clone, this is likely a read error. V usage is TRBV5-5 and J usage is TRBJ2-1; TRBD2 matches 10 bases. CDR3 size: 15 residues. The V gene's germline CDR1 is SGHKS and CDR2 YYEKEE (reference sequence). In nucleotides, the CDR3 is TGTGCCAGCAGCTTGATAGCGGGGGGCCGCTATGAGCGGTTCTTC. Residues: CASSLIAGGRYERFF.

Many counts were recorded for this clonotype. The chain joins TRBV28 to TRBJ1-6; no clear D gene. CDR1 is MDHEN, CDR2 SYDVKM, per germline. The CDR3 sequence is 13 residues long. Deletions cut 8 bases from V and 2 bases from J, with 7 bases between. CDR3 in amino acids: CASLGTYNSPLHF. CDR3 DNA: TGTGCCAGCCTGGGAACCTATAATTCACCCCTCCACTTT.

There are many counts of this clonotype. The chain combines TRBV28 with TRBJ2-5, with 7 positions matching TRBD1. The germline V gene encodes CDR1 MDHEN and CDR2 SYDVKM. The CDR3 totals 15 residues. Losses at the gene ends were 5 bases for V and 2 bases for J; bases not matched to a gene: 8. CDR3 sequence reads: CASSPQGVGQETQYF. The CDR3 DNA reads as TGTGCCAGCAGTCCTCAGGGGGTCGGGCAAGAGACCCAGTACTTC.

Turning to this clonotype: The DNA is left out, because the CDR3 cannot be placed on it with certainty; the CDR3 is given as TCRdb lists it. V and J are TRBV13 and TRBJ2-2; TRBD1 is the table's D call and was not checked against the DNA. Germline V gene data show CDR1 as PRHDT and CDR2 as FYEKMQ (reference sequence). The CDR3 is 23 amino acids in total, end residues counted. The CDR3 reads CASSTERDRVRRRPKPTPGSCFF.

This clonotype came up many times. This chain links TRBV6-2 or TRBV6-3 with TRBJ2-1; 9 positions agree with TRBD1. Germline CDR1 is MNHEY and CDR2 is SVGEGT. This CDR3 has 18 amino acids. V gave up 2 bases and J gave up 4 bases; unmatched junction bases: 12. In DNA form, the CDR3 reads TGTGCCAGCAGTTACACCATAATACAGGGGGCGACTTACAATGAGCAGTTCTTC. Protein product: CASSYTIIQGATYNEQFF.

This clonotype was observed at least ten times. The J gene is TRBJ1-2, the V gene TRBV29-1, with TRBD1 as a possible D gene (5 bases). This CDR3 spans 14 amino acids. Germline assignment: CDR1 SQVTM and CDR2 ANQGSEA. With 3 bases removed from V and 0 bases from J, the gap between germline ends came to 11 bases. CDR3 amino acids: CSVDEGASNYGYTF. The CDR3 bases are TGCAGCGTTGACGAAGGGGCGTCTAACTATGGCTACACCTTC.

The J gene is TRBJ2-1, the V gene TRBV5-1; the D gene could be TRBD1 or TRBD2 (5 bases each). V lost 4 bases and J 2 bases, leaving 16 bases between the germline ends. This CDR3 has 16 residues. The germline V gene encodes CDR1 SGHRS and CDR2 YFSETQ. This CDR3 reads CASSRSGTAPYNEQFF. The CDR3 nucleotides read TGCGCCAGCAGCCGGTCCGGGACGGCACCCTACAATGAGCAGTTCTTC.

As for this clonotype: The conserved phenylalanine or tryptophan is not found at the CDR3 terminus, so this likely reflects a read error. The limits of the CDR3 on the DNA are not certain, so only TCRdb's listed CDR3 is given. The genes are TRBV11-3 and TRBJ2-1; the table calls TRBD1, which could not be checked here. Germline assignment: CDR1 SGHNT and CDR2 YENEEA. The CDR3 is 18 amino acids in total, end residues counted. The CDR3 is CASSLYPPSAFSYNEQLL.

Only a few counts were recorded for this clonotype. DNA of the CDR3: TGTGCCAGCAGCCCGAAGGTTCTAGCCGGCACAGATACGCAGTATTTT. Translation gives CASSPKVLAGTDTQYF. The V and J genes are TRBV5-4 and TRBJ2-3; tentative D call: TRBD2 (5 bases). CDR1 and CDR2 (germline): SGHNT, YYREEE (reference sequence). There are 16 residues in the CDR3. V was trimmed by 4 bases and J by 1 base, leaving 16 bases between them.

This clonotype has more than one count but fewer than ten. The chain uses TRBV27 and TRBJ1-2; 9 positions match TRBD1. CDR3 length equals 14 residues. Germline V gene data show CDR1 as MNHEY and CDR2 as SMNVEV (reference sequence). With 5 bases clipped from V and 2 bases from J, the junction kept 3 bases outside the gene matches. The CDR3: CASSTQGANYGYTF. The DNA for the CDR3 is TGTGCCAGCAGTACACAGGGGGCGAACTATGGCTACACCTTC.

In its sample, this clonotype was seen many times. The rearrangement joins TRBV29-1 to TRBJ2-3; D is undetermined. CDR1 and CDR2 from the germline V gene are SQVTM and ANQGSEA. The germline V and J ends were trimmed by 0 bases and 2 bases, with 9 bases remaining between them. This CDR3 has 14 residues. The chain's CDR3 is CSVEDPQITDTQYF. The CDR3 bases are TGCAGCGTTGAAGATCCTCAGATCACAGATACGCAGTATTTT.

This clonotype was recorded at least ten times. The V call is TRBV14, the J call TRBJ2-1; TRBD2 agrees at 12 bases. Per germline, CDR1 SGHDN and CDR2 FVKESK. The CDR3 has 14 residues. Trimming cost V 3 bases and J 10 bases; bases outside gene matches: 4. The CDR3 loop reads CASSHWTSGMEQFF. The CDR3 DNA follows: TGTGCCAGCAGCCATTGGACTAGCGGGATGGAGCAGTTCTTC.

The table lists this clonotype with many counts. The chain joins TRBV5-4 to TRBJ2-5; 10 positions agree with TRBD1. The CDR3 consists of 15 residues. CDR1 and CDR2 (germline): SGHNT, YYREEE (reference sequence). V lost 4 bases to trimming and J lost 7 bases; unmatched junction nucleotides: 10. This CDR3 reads CASSHSGTGVMTQYF. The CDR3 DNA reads TGTGCCAGCAGCCACTCCGGGACAGGGGTGATGACCCAGTACTTC. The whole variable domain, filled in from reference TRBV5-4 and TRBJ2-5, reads ETGVTQSPTHLIKTRGQQVTLRCSSQSGHNTVSWYQQALGQGPQFIFQYYREEENGRGNFPPRFSGLQFPNYSSELNVNALELDDSALYLCASSHSGTGVMTQYFGPGTRLLVL.

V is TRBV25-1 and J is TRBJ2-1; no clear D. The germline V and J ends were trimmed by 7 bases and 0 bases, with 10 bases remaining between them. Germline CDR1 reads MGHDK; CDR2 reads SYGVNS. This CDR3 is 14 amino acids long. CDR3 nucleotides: TGTGCCAGCACCAGACGTGACTCCTACAATGAGCAGTTCTTC. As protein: CASTRRDSYNEQFF.

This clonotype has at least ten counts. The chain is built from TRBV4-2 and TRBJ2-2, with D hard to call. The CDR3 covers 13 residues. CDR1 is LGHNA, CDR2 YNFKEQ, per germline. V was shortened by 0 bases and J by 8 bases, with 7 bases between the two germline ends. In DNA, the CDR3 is TGTGCCAGCAGCCAAGAGGAGTCTGGGGAGCTGTTTTTT. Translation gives CASSQEESGELFF.

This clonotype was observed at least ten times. The DNA for the CDR3 is TGTGCCAGTAGTATTGAGGGCGGGGGCACAATAACGAAAGCCAAAAACATTCAGTACTTC. Translation: CASSIEGGGTITKAKNIQYF. V is TRBV19 and J is TRBJ2-4, with D perhaps matching TRBD2 (7 bases). The CDR3 extends over 20 amino acids. V dropped 3 bases and J dropped 0 bases, with 24 bases sitting between them. Germline values: CDR1 LNHDA, CDR2 SQIVND (reference sequence).